This T cell receptor beta chain was observed in a study of vaccination and CD4 T cells after COVID-19. Study-level information: Each of the control cultures got a CEFX pool, an HIV-1 Nef pool, or no peptide.

Findings of the study overall: The appearance of a median approximately 90% of reactive clones in convalescent patients occurred only post-vaccination.

Per the germline V gene, CDR1 is SEHNR and CDR2 is FQNEAQ (reference sequence). The CDR3 sequence is 14 residues long. Trimming shortened V by 3 bases and J by 5 bases, and 13 bases separated the two germline ends. Of note for this clonotype: The antigen remains undetermined.

The treatment denotes: roughly 11-day PBMC culture with coronavirus spike peptide pools or control peptides (ViraFEST assay). TCR sequencing followed the expansion of antigen-specific T cells with peptide pools in ViraFEST. The Oncomine TCR Beta short-read assay was applied to DNA of cultured CD4+ T cells. Genomic DNA was taken out of cultured CD4+ T cells by extraction. TCRdb re-called the PCR reads with MiXCR, one entry per CDR3 protein. The data contain over 10,000 distinct CDR3 sequences, 41% of them seen just once; the ten biggest clones take up roughly 9.2%. The specimen was CD4+ T cells from blood, cultured in vitro, collected after SARS-CoV-2 vaccination. The origin of this receptor is a human donor who had recovered from COVID-19. This chain links TRBV7-9 with TRBJ2-5; D possibly corresponds to TRBD1 (6 bases). The chain's CDR3 is CASSFPGVRETQYF. Written as DNA, the CDR3 is TGTGCCAGCAGCTTCCCAGGGGTTCGGGAGACCCAGTACTTC.